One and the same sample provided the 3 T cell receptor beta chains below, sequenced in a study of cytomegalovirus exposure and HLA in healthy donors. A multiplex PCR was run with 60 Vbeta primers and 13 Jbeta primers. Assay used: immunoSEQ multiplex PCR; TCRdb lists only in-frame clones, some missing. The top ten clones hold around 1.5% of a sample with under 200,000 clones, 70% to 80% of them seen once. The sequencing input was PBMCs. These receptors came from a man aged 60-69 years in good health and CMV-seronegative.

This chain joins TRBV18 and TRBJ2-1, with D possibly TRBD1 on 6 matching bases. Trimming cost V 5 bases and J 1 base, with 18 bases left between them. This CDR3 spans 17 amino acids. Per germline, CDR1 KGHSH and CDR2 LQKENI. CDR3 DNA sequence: TGTGCCAGCTCAGGTTTTGTGACAGGCGGGTCCTACAATGAGCAGTTCTTC. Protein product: CASSGFVTGGSYNEQFF.

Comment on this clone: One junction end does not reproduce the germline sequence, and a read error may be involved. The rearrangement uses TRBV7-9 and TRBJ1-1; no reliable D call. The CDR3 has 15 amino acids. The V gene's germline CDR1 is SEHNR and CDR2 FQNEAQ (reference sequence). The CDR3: CSSSFLSHRNTEAFF. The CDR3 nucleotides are TGTTCCAGCAGCTTTCTCTCACACCGGAACACTGAAGCTTTCTTT.

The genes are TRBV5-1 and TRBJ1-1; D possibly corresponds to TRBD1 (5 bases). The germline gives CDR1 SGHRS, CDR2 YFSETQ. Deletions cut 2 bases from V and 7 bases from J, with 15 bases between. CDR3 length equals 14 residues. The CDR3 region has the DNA TGCGCCAGCAGCTTAGACAGAGCGAACGGTGAAGCTTTCTTT. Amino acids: CASSLDRANGEAFF.